One T cell receptor beta chain is described in this entry. Losses at the gene ends were 3 bases for V and 3 bases for J; bases not matched to a gene: 8. Germline CDR1 and CDR2: KGHSH and LQKENI. This CDR3 is built from 17 residues. This sample was included in a study of blood T cell repertoires in COVID-19. Method: immunoSEQ multiplex PCR; TCRdb's copy keeps in-frame clones and lacks some. The sample includes approximately 130,000 clones, over 80% seen only once; the top ten take 8% to 10%. The gene calls are TRBV18 and TRBJ2-3; TRBD2 matches 11 bases. The clonotype was recovered from a man in his forties or fifties with active or convalescent COVID-19. Sequencing used peripheral blood. Here the CDR3 reads CASSPITSGGGTDTQYF. The CDR3 nucleotides read TGTGCCAGCTCACCGATAACTAGCGGGGGTGGTACAGATACGCAGTATTTT.